A selection of T cell receptor beta chains follows, all from one sample in a study of vaccination effects on CD4 cells after COVID-19. The antigens these receptors bind are not known. Clones were sequenced by immunoSEQ multiplex PCR, and TCRdb holds only the in-frame ones, with some missing. This table holds about 27,000 clones, 80% to 90% found once. The material sequenced was CD4+ T cells from PBMCs cultured with HCoV-NL63 spike peptides, taken after COVID-19 vaccination. The receptors come from a human donor who received a COVID-19 vaccine. Some clones in this sample may be carry-over from other donors' samples. Both conserved end residues are part of each CDR3. The order of the fields is V gene, J gene, clone size, D gene, CDR3 protein, CDR3 DNA. D genes are given only for firm matches. Size tells how often a clone was seen (once, few, many) or the class of an expanded clone, and some rows leave it out.

TRBV10-3	TRBJ2-1	few	-	CAISSGTSYNEQFF	TGTGCCATCTCTTCCGGGACATCCTACAATGAGCAGTTCTTC
TRBV28	TRBJ1-2	-	-	CASSSLSMGAILGYTF	TGTGCCAGCAGTTCACTCTCGATGGGGGCCATCCTCGGCTACACCTTC
TRBV19	TRBJ2-5	-	TRBD1	CASSIDRGQGAFGETQYF	TGTGCCAGTAGTATAGATCGCGGGCAGGGGGCGTTCGGAGAGACCCAGTACTTC
TRBV5-4	TRBJ2-4	-	-	CASSPAQGSKNIQYF	TGTGCCAGCAGTCCGGCTCAGGGATCCAAAAACATTCAGTACTTC
TRBV6-2/TRBV6-3	TRBJ2-2	-	TRBD1	CASSYSKGQTATGELFF	TGTGCCAGCAGTTACTCAAAGGGACAGACCGCCACCGGGGAGCTGTTTTTT
TRBV7-3	TRBJ1-1	once	-	CASSLTREVNTEAFF	TGTGCCAGCAGCTTAACGAGGGAGGTGAACACTGAAGCTTTCTTT
TRBV5-1	TRBJ2-5	-	TRBD2	CASSLVLAEETQYF	TGCGCCAGCAGCTTGGTGCTAGCGGAAGAGACCCAGTACTTC
TRBV5-1	TRBJ2-1	-	-	CASSWRGEGRYNEQFF	TGCGCCAGCAGCTGGAGAGGGGAAGGACGCTACAATGAGCAGTTCTTC
TRBV12-3/TRBV12-4	TRBJ1-1	few	-	CASRGRNTEAFF	TGTGCCAGCAGAGGCAGGAACACTGAAGCTTTCTTT
TRBV24-1	TRBJ1-2	-	-	CATSDDAGSGGYTF	TGTGCCACCAGTGATGATGCGGGGTCGGGGGGCTACACCTTC
TRBV5-1	TRBJ2-5	-	-	CASSFAGGSEETQYF	TGCGCCAGCAGCTTCGCCGGGGGTTCCGAAGAGACCCAGTACTTC
TRBV12-3/TRBV12-4	TRBJ1-3	-	-	CASSLFGGNTIYF	TGTGCCAGCAGTCTATTCGGTGGAAACACCATATATTTT
TRBV6-4	TRBJ2-1	-	-	CASSGGLTNEQFF	TGTGCCAGCAGTGGAGGCTTAACAAATGAGCAGTTCTTC
TRBV3-1/TRBV3-2	TRBJ1-6	-	TRBD1	CASSPRTGPSNSPLHF	TGTGCCAGCAGCCCTAGGACAGGTCCAAGTAATTCACCCCTCCACTTT
TRBV6-5	TRBJ1-4	-	TRBD1	CASSYSNRGGEKLFF	TGTGCCAGCAGTTACTCGAACAGGGGTGGTGAAAAACTGTTTTTT
TRBV5-1	TRBJ1-5	-	TRBD1	CASSLEGASNQPQHF	TGCGCCAGCAGCTTGGAGGGGGCAAGCAATCAGCCCCAGCATTTT
TRBV30	TRBJ1-2	-	-	CACMTGNYGYTF	TGTGCCTGTATGACTGGGAACTATGGCTACACCTTC
TRBV18	TRBJ1-2	few	-	CASSPGTGYDYGYTF	TGTGCCAGCTCACCAGGAACAGGGTACGACTATGGCTACACCTTC
TRBV7-8	TRBJ2-3	-	-	CASSFGSLPARDTDTQYF	TGTGCCAGCAGCTTTGGGTCCCTTCCGGCCCGAGACACAGATACGCAGTATTTT
TRBV7-6	TRBJ2-1	-	TRBD2	CASSLASGGLYNEQFF	TGTGCCAGCAGCTTAGCTAGCGGGGGGTTGTACAATGAGCAGTTCTTC